This entry describes one T cell receptor beta chain. Its target is unknown. The source of the sample is a study of cytomegalovirus exposure and HLA in healthy donors. On the study more broadly: There were around 390 genotyped donors. Of these, 81% fell in the genetic ancestry cluster associated with self-reported Caucasian donors. The study's findings and limits: Altogether, 164 TCR beta chains were recorded as cytomegalovirus-associated. Sequencing likely produced, as an artifact, a cluster of highly shared sequence variants. One variant, a missense change in DCLRE1C, was linked in a later analysis to TCR beta V- and J-gene trimming.

The PCR made use of 60 Vbeta and 13 Jbeta primers. The repertoire was sequenced with immunoSEQ multiplex PCR; TCRdb's copy has only in-frame clones and lacks some. The table counts under 200,000 clones; 0.7% to 0.8% lies in the top ten. The CDR3 length is 18 residues. The germline V gene has CDR1 LNHDA and CDR2 SQIVND (reference sequence). V shed 2 bases and J 0 bases; nucleotides not matched to a gene: 8. Source material: PBMCs. This chain uses TRBV19 with TRBJ1-5; the match to TRBD1 covers 9 bases. The receptor was isolated from a woman aged 18-30 years in good health and CMV-seropositive. CDR3 in DNA: TGTGCCAGTAGTATATCGGGACAGGGCATATATAGCAATCAGCCCCAGCATTTT. It is translated as CASSISGQGIYSNQPQHF.